The 22 T cell receptor beta chains below were found in one sample sequenced in a study of human T cells and chemical hapten exposure. MiXCR was run by TCRdb on the RACE reads, yielding one entry per CDR3 protein. The sample has about 380,000 distinct CDR3 sequences, around 5% seen once. Time point of the sample: patch test 1, 2 weeks after DPC sensitization. Treatment described: therapeutic diphenylcyclopropenone sensitization with weekly scalp DPC. The input for sequencing was whole blood, taken in connection with sensitization to the hapten diphenylcyclopropenone (DPC). These receptors all stem from a woman aged 45-65 years with alopecia areata. Some clones in this sample may be carry-over from other donors' samples.

The rearrangement joins TRBV7-9 to TRBJ1-5; a weak D match, TRBD2 (6 bases). TRBJ2-3 matches the DNA end more closely, so the J call is doubtful. The CDR3 has 13 amino acids. Germline CDR1 SEHNR, CDR2 FQNEAQ (reference sequence). Here the CDR3 DNA reads TGTGCCAGCAGCTTAGGATGGGGGGAGCCCCAGTATTTT. This gives the protein CASSLGWGEPQYF.

V gene TRBV7-9 combines with J gene TRBJ1-6; 12 bases match TRBD1. The CDR3 loop spans 16 amino acids. V shed 5 bases, J shed 4 bases, and the junction held 3 bases outside the gene matches. CDR1 is SEHNR and CDR2 is FQNEAQ in the germline V gene (reference sequence). The chain's CDR3 is CASSRDRGLYNSPLHF. The CDR3 DNA sequence: TGTGCCAGCAGCCGGGACAGGGGGCTGTATAATTCACCCCTCCACTTT.

This clonotype was counted at least ten times. Written as DNA, the CDR3 is TGTGCCAGCAGTCACCGACAGGGTGGCTACACCTTC. Protein product: CASSHRQGGYTF. The chain joins TRBV12-3 or TRBV12-4 to TRBJ1-2, with 7 bases identical to TRBD1. The trim removed 5 bases at V and 7 bases at J, leaving 4 bases unmatched. The CDR3 consists of 12 residues.

This chain joins TRBV12-3 or TRBV12-4 and TRBJ2-1; D perhaps matches TRBD1 (5 bases). Trimming removed 7 bases at V and 8 bases at J, with 15 bases between. CDR3 length: 13 residues. The CDR3 DNA reads as TGTGCCAGCAAATTGCTAGGGGTCGATGAGCAGTTCTTC. Amino acids: CASKLLGVDEQFF.

This clonotype was detected ten times or more. The chain couples TRBV11-2 to TRBJ2-1, with D perhaps matching TRBD1 or TRBD2 (5 bases each). CDR1 and CDR2 from the germline V gene are SGHAT and FQNNGV. This CDR3 is 16 amino acids long. Trimming shortened V by 4 bases and J by 1 base, and 14 bases separated the two germline ends. This CDR3 reads CASSSNSGRSYNEQFF. The DNA for the CDR3 is TGTGCCAGCAGCTCAAACTCGGGACGTTCCTACAATGAGCAGTTCTTC.

This clonotype came up many times. V and J are TRBV12-3 or TRBV12-4 and TRBJ1-1; D is undetermined. V lost 7 bases and J 1 base, leaving 13 bases between the germline ends. This CDR3 contains 14 residues. The CDR3, as DNA: TGTGCCAGCAATCCAGGATTTTCGAACACTGAAGCTTTCTTT. It is translated as CASNPGFSNTEAFF.

This clonotype was seen at least ten times. This rearrangement joins TRBV5-5 to TRBJ2-1; a weak D match, TRBD2 (5 bases). The CDR3 extends over 16 amino acids. Germline V gene data show CDR1 as SGHKS and CDR2 as YYEKEE (reference sequence). The V end was cut by 4 bases, the J end by 1 base, with 15 bases between. CDR3 nucleotide sequence: TGTGCCAGCAGCCGGGGTTCCTTCGTTTCCTACAATGAGCAGTTCTTC. Its protein product is CASSRGSFVSYNEQFF.

This clonotype was detected ten times or more. This chain connects TRBV28 to TRBJ2-7; 9 bases align to TRBD1. Germline-derived CDR1 and CDR2 are MDHEN and SYDVKM. The J segment lost 3 bases and the V segment lost 6 bases, leaving 6 bases of the junction unmatched. CDR3 length: 14 amino acids. The CDR3 reads CASRPPGQGYEQYF. In nucleotides, the CDR3 is TGTGCCAGCAGACCCCCGGGACAGGGCTACGAGCAGTACTTC.

At least ten counts were recorded for this clonotype. CDR3 DNA sequence: TGTGCCAGCAGCTCGGGCGGCGGGGAGCTGTTTTTT. Protein product: CASSSGGGELFF. This rearrangement joins TRBV13 to TRBJ2-2; D ambiguous. CDR3 length: 12 residues. CDR1 PRHDT and CDR2 FYEKMQ come from the germline V gene (reference sequence). V shed 4 bases and J shed 7 bases, with 7 bases lying between them.

The sample holds a few counts of this clonotype. This sequence joins TRBV20-1 and TRBJ1-2; maybe TRBD1 (6 bases). The CDR3 has 14 amino acids. Trimming left V 5 bases short and J 2 bases short, with 15 bases between. Looked up from germline, CDR1 is DFQATT and CDR2 is SNEGSKA (reference sequence). DNA for the CDR3: TGCAGTGCTCCCACTTCGGACAGCAACTATGGCTACACCTTC. Amino acids: CSAPTSDSNYGYTF.

There are many counts of this clonotype. The V call is TRBV4-3, the J call TRBJ1-2, with unresolved D. The CDR3 contains 13 residues. The V gene's germline CDR1 is LGHNA and CDR2 YSLEER. The germline V and J ends were trimmed by 4 bases and 2 bases, with 8 bases remaining between them. The CDR3 loop is CASSPAENYGYTF. The CDR3 bases are TGCGCCAGCAGCCCGGCGGAGAACTATGGCTACACCTTC.

This clonotype has ten or more counts. The gene calls are TRBV7-9 and TRBJ2-3; D might be TRBD1 or TRBD2, each matching 5 bases. CDR1 and CDR2 from the germline V gene are SEHNR and FQNEAQ (reference sequence). CDR3 length equals 14 residues. V lost 0 bases and J lost 5, with 9 bases in between. This CDR3 reads CASSLAGPLDTQYF. In DNA form, the CDR3 reads TGTGCCAGCAGCTTAGCGGGACCGCTAGATACGCAGTATTTT.

This clonotype came up a few times. The genes are TRBV5-1 and TRBJ1-1; D is perhaps TRBD1 (5 bases). V was cut by 9 bases and J by 3 bases, with 15 bases left in between. Germline V gene lookup returns CDR1 SGHRS and CDR2 YFSETQ. There are 13 residues in the CDR3. In DNA form, the CDR3 reads TGCGCCACATCCAGGGACGTAGACACTGAAGCTTTCTTT. Protein product: CATSRDVDTEAFF.

There are a few counts of this clonotype. The CDR3 reads CASSGYLDTQYF. The CDR3 coding sequence is TGTGCCAGCAGCGGTTACCTAGATACGCAGTATTTT. The J gene is TRBJ2-3, the V gene TRBV3-1; D is unclear. V lost 5 bases, J lost 5 bases, and 8 bases lay in between. Germline V gives CDR1 LGHDT, CDR2 YNNKEL (reference sequence). CDR3 size: 12 residues.

This clonotype was seen many times. The rearrangement uses TRBV10-3 and TRBJ2-5, with 12 bases fitting TRBD2. The V and J ends lost 10 bases and 5 bases, in that order; junction bases with no gene match: 8. Germline-derived CDR1 and CDR2 are ENHRY and SYGVKD. The CDR3 is made up of 14 amino acids. CDR3 bases: TGTGCCACCGCCACTGGACTAGCGGGGGAGACCCAGTACTTC. Translated: CATATGLAGETQYF.

In its sample, this clonotype was seen a few times. The chain joins TRBV6-6 to TRBJ1-4, with 7 bases fitting TRBD1. There are 17 residues in the CDR3. V gave up 2 bases and J gave up 3 bases; unmatched junction bases: 9. The germline gives CDR1 MNHNY, CDR2 SVGAGI (reference sequence). CDR3 amino acids: CASSYKGGDAANEKLFF. In DNA, the CDR3 is TGTGCCAGCAGTTACAAAGGGGGCGATGCAGCTAATGAAAAACTGTTTTTT.

This clonotype was detected many times. The chain uses TRBV12-3 or TRBV12-4 and TRBJ2-2, with TRBD2 identical over 9 bases. The J segment lost 4 bases and the V segment lost 4 bases, leaving 7 bases of the junction unmatched. The CDR3 sequence is 16 residues long. CDR3 coding DNA: TGTGCCAGCAGTTCCTTGGCGGGAGGGCCCACCGGGGAGCTGTTTTTT. Protein: CASSSLAGGPTGELFF.

This clonotype has more than one count but fewer than ten. The chain has TRBV2 and TRBJ2-7; D possibly matches TRBD1 or TRBD2 (6 bases each). This CDR3 comprises 13 residues. Germline V gene lookup returns CDR1 SNHLY and CDR2 FYNNEI. The CDR3, as DNA: TGTGCAGGCGGTCGGGGGCCAAACTACGAGCAGTACTTC. It encodes CAGGRGPNYEQYF.

In its sample, this clonotype was seen many times. The chain has TRBV19 and TRBJ2-2; D not resolved. Trimming removed 1 base from V and 2 bases from J, with 5 bases in between. CDR3 length: 14 amino acids. Germline loops: CDR1 LNHDA, CDR2 SQIVND (reference sequence). The CDR3 loop reads CASSIGGNTGELFF. The CDR3 DNA follows: TGTGCCAGTAGTATAGGAGGTAACACCGGGGAGCTGTTTTTT.

This clonotype was found many times. The CDR3 spells CSVEKEVGWSEAFF. The CDR3 nucleotides are TGCAGCGTTGAAAAGGAGGTGGGGTGGTCTGAAGCTTTCTTT. The chain has TRBV29-1 and TRBJ1-1; the D is unclear. Germline CDR1 is SQVTM and CDR2 is ANQGSEA. Trimming took off 2 bases at V and 6 bases at J, with 16 bases between the two ends. The CDR3 has 14 amino acids. The variable domain in full, with the rest retrieved from reference TRBV29-1 and TRBJ1-1, is SAVISQKPSRDICQRGTSLTIQCQVDSQVTMMFWYRQQPGQSLTLIATANQGSEATYESGFVIDKFPISRPNLTFSTLTVSNMSPEDSSIYLCSVEKEVGWSEAFFGQGTRLTVV.

This clonotype has ten or more counts. The J gene is TRBJ2-5, the V gene TRBV9; 8 positions agree with TRBD1. This CDR3 has 14 residues. Per germline, CDR1 SGDLS and CDR2 YYNGEE. Germline trimming cut 5 bases from V and 2 bases from J; bases unmatched to any gene: 5. The CDR3 coding sequence is TGTGCCAGCAGTTACGGACAGGGTCAAGAGACCCAGTACTTC. It specifies CASSYGQGQETQYF.

The table lists this clonotype with many counts. This chain's CDR3 is CASTQGGGASYEQYF. CDR3 coding DNA: TGTGCCAGCACCCAAGGGGGAGGAGCCTCCTACGAGCAGTACTTC. The V and J genes are TRBV28 and TRBJ2-7; either TRBD1 or TRBD2 may fit D (6 bases each). Between the trimmed V and J ends, which lost 7 bases and 0 bases, there was a span of 16 bases. The germline gives CDR1 MDHEN, CDR2 SYDVKM. This CDR3 has 15 amino acids.